This passage covers 9 T cell receptor beta chains from one sample sequenced in a study of cytomegalovirus exposure and HLA in healthy donors. Primers: 60 Vbeta forward and 13 Jbeta reverse. TCRdb keeps only in-frame clones here, not all; method: immunoSEQ multiplex PCR. This sample has around 200,000 clones, with 70% to 80% found just once. The sequencing sample was made of PBMCs. Receptor source: a woman between 55 and 75 years old in good health and CMV-seropositive.

V gene TRBV19 combines with J gene TRBJ2-5, with D tentatively TRBD1 (6 bases). The end of the DNA aligns better with TRBJ2-7, so the J call may be wrong. The CDR3 is 13 residues long. Per germline, CDR1 LNHDA and CDR2 SQIVND (reference sequence). Here the CDR3 reads CASSIGGGHEQYF. The CDR3 DNA sequence: TGTGCCAGTAGTATAGGAGGGGGTCACGAGCAGTACTTC.

The chain recombines TRBV4-2 with TRBJ2-1; TRBD2 aligns across 12 bases. CDR1 LGHNA and CDR2 YNFKEQ come from the germline V gene. This CDR3 region has 18 residues. Trimming took 4 bases from V and 8 from J; bases not matched to a gene: 15. This chain's CDR3 is CASSRQLAGGPIFDEQFF. CDR3 coding DNA: TGTGCCAGCAGCCGCCAGCTAGCGGGGGGGCCGATTTTCGATGAGCAGTTCTTC.

This clone has more than one count but fewer than ten. The genes are TRBV7-7 and TRBJ1-4; 7 bases agree with TRBD1. Germline V gene sequence: CDR1 SSHAT, CDR2 FNYEAQ (reference sequence). This CDR3 is 15 amino acids long. V dropped 1 base and J dropped 3; count of bases not matched to a gene: 2. The CDR3 DNA follows: TGTGCCAGCAGCTTAGGGGGGACAGCTAATGAAAAACTGTTTTTT. This codes for CASSLGGTANEKLFF.

This clone was counted a few times. The chain has TRBV18 and TRBJ2-7, with D perhaps TRBD1 (5 bases). Germline-derived CDR1 and CDR2 are KGHSH and LQKENI. Trimming took 3 bases from V and 5 from J, leaving 17 bases between them. CDR3 length: 15 amino acids. CDR3 DNA sequence: TGTGCCAGCTCACCCGACTGGCAAGGGGTGGACGAGCAGTACTTC. It specifies CASSPDWQGVDEQYF.

This chain uses TRBV27 with TRBJ1-1, with TRBD1 identical over 8 bases. Germline CDR1 is MNHEY and CDR2 is SMNVEV (reference sequence). V lost 5 bases and J lost 8; bases outside the gene matches: 7. The CDR3 runs to 13 residues. The CDR3 nucleotides read TGTGCCAGCAGTGCCAGGACAGGGTCAGAAGCTTTCTTT. Protein product: CASSARTGSEAFF.

The J gene is TRBJ2-3, the V gene TRBV7-6, with a tentative D call TRBD2 (7 bases). This CDR3 comprises 15 residues. Germline values: CDR1 SGHVS, CDR2 FNYEAQ. Deletions cut 3 bases from V and 2 bases from J, with 12 bases between. In DNA form, the CDR3 reads TGTGCCAGCAGCTTTGGGGGGGGACACACAGATACGCAGTATTTT. Amino acid sequence: CASSFGGGHTDTQYF. The entire variable domain, with the rest obtained from reference TRBV7-6 and TRBJ2-3, is as follows: GAGVSQSPRYKVTKRGQDVALRCDPISGHVSLYWYRQALGQGPEFLTYFNYEAQQDKSGLPNDRFSAERPEGSISTLTIQRTEQRDSAMYRCASSFGGGHTDTQYFGPGTRLTVL.

This chain links TRBV7-2 with TRBJ2-1; 12 bases agree with TRBD2. CDR1 SGHTA and CDR2 FQGNSA come from the germline V gene. The J segment lost 3 bases and the V segment lost 3 bases, leaving 3 bases of the junction unmatched. This CDR3 has 16 residues. The chain's CDR3 is CASSFASGGGYNEQFF. The CDR3 DNA is TGTGCCAGCAGCTTCGCTAGCGGGGGGGGCTACAATGAGCAGTTCTTC.

V is TRBV4-1 and J is TRBJ1-6, with D possibly being TRBD1 (6 bases). This CDR3 spans 17 amino acids. CDR1 MGHRA and CDR2 YSYEKL come from the germline V gene. Between the trimmed V and J ends, which lost 3 bases and 7 bases, there was a span of 19 bases. The CDR3 reads CASSHLRLTGLNSPLHF. Here the CDR3 DNA reads TGCGCCAGCAGCCACCTAAGACTGACAGGACTGAATTCACCCCTCCACTTT.

The CDR3 loop is CSVGPGTDTQYF. In DNA, the CDR3 is TGCAGCGTCGGTCCTGGCACAGATACGCAGTATTTT. The rearrangement joins TRBV29-1 to TRBJ2-3; no definite D call. The germline CDR1 and CDR2 sequences are SQVTM and ANQGSEA. The CDR3 is made up of 12 amino acids. Trimming shortened V by 6 bases and J by 1 base, and 8 bases separated the two germline ends.